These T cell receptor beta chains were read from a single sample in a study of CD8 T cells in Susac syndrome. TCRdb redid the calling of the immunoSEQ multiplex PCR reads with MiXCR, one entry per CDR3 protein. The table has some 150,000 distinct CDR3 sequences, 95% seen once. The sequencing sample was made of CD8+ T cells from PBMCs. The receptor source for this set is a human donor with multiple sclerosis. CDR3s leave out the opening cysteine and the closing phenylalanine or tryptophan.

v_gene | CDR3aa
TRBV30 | AWSVAAHQPQH
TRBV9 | ASSEEWNQPQH
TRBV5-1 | ASSLGPSGFDQPQH
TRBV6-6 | AISYGQVLNYGYT
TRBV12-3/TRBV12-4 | ASSFYGPGNDEQY
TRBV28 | ASSAITEAF
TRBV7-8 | ASSLSGGPNTGELF
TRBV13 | ASSSGTGETGELF
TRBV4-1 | ASSQLDTFNYGYT
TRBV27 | ASSLSGLANYEQY
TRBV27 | ASSHGSNEQF
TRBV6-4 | ASSGTSGGTDTQY
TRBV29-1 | SVEGWEDEQF
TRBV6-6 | ASTPSWGANVLT
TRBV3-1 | ASSHQAGSAYNEQF
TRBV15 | ATSRGRTLSYNEQF
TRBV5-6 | ASSSTTGGYGYT
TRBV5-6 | ASSLGTGPGYYEQY
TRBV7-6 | ASSLEIVGLWTDTQY
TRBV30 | AWSPDYTDTQY
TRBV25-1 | ASSDRSGGVEGYT
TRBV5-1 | ASSTRTSGALHTQY
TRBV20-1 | SARDLGDTGELF
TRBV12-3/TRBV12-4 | ASSLEGAGSQH
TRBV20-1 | SARALADSLRDTQY
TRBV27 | ASRGAGVNTEAF
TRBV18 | ASSPSEAGVVNQPQH
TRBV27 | ASSSTDEQF
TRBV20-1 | SARSQNTEAF
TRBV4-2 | ASSQESWLENEQF
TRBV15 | ATSGAAHNEQF
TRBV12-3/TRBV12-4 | ASSLGTARYQETQY
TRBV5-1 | ASSPDSTGGDEQF
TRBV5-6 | ASSQDRVNYGYT
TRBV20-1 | SARVKETSSYEQY
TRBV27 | ASSTQQGSLANYGYT
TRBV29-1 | SVRLAGGTSTDTQY
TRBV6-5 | ASSWQVNTIY
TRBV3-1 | ASSQDSSGTYNEQF
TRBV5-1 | ASSLEGLKQETQY
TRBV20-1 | SASPLGDYGYT
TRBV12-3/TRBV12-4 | ASSPWTSGGTDTQY
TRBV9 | ASSVDHNREDRPLH
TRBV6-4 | ASSDSTGIQETQY
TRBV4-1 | ASSHNGGAYNEQF
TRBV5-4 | ASSLFAGAGETQY
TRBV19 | ASSFNLGQPQH
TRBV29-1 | SVQRGETQY
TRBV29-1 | SVYTGNTEAF
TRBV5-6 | ASSAGQENYGYT
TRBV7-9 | ASSSRLENGYT
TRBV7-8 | ASSLGTGDGETQY
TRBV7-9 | ASSDGGAGSTDTQY
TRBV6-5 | ASSLSVMPDTQY
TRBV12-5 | ASGLRALASYGYT
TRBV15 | ATSSYSGGGGNEQF
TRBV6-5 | ASSYGGDSTDTQY
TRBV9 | ASSVYPNTEAF
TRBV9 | ASSATVGGSNYGYT
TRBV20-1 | SAPAGGAGNEQF